The 14 T cell receptor beta chains reported below all come from one sample, sequenced in a study of T cell changes during pregnancy in multiple sclerosis. Measured with immunoSEQ multiplex PCR; TCRdb has only the in-frame clones, and not every one. The sample gives approximately 39,000 clones, 85% to 90% of which show up once; more than 0.5% is in the top ten. Specimen: CD4+ T cells from peripheral blood mononuclear cells, collected in the second trimester of pregnancy. The receptor set was obtained from a female donor with multiple sclerosis, enrolled in a pregnancy study.

V gene TRBV7-9 combines with J gene TRBJ2-7; the match to TRBD1 covers 10 bases. V lost 3 bases to trimming and J lost 4 bases; unmatched junction nucleotides: 9. There are 16 residues in the CDR3. CDR1 SEHNR and CDR2 FQNEAQ come from the germline V gene (reference sequence). The CDR3 DNA is TGTGCCAGCAGCTTGGAGGAATGGGACAGGGGATACGAGCAGTACTTC. This encodes CASSLEEWDRGYEQYF.

The chain carries TRBV21-1 and TRBJ1-2; TRBD1 reflects the table's D call only, with no check against the DNA. TRBV21-1 is flagged as a pseudogene. The CDR3 extends over 15 amino acids. The CDR3 DNA reads TGTGCCAGCAGCAAAACCCCCGGACAGGGGCAGTACAACACCTTC. Translating it yields CASSKTPGQGQYNTF.

This rearrangement joins TRBV7-2 to TRBJ2-7; tentatively, D is TRBD2 (6 bases). Germline lookup yields CDR1 SGHTA and CDR2 FQGNSA. The CDR3 is 13 residues long. The ends were cut back, 2 bases at V and 6 bases at J, with 11 bases in the middle. The CDR3 region has the DNA TGTGCCAGCAGCTTATTCGGGGGAACCGAGCAGTACTTC. It encodes CASSLFGGTEQYF.

Details on this clone: Different DNA sequences within this sample yield the same CDR3. The chain links TRBV9 to TRBJ2-6; 8 nucleotides align to TRBD1. Germline trimming cut 4 bases from V and 2 bases from J; bases unmatched to any gene: 11. This CDR3 is built from 18 residues. Germline CDR1 is SGDLS and CDR2 is YYNGEE. CDR3 amino acids: CASSPRQGKVTGANVLTF. The CDR3 coding sequence is TGTGCCAGCAGCCCTCGACAGGGGAAGGTAACTGGGGCCAACGTCCTGACTTTC.

This rearrangement joins TRBV19 to TRBJ1-5, with 7 bases identical to TRBD1. The CDR3 is 16 amino acids. Germline V gives CDR1 LNHDA, CDR2 SQIVND (reference sequence). The V and J ends lost 7 bases and 2 bases, in that order; junction bases with no gene match: 11. DNA for the CDR3: TGTGCCAGTATTCGTTCTCAGGGGGTCGGCAATCAGCCCCAGCATTTT. It yields the protein CASIRSQGVGNQPQHF.

This clone was observed a single time. This sequence joins TRBV19 and TRBJ2-1; 13 bases are a match to TRBD2. Germline CDR1 and CDR2: LNHDA and SQIVND (reference sequence). The CDR3 has 14 amino acids. After removal of 6 bases from V and 8 bases from J, the junction contained 4 bases not matched to a gene. Written as DNA, the CDR3 is TGTGCCAGTAGGCGGACTAGCGGGAGCTATGAGCAGTTCTTC. Residues: CASRRTSGSYEQFF.

This sequence joins TRBV9 and TRBJ2-7, with a possible D match to TRBD2 (6 bases). Germline V gives CDR1 SGDLS, CDR2 YYNGEE. The V end was cut by 1 base, the J end by 5 bases, with 13 bases between. The CDR3 is 14 amino acids. CDR3 coding DNA: TGTGCCAGCAGCGTAACGGGAGCGGCCCACGAGCAGTACTTC. This encodes CASSVTGAAHEQYF.

This chain connects TRBV18 to TRBJ2-5; TRBD1 matches at 8 bases. Trimming removed 0 bases from V and 7 bases from J; junction bases left unmatched: 7. The germline gives CDR1 KGHSH, CDR2 LQKENI. There are 15 residues in the CDR3. The CDR3 reads CASSPPLGQGRTQYF. CDR3 sequence (DNA): TGTGCCAGCTCACCACCGTTAGGACAGGGTCGGACCCAGTACTTC.

V gene TRBV20-1 combines with J gene TRBJ2-7; possibly TRBD2 for D (6 bases). The CDR3 consists of 11 residues. The germline V gene has CDR1 DFQATT and CDR2 SNEGSKA (reference sequence). Deletions cut 6 bases from V and 6 bases from J, with 12 bases between. The CDR3 sequence: CSAGGGGEQYF. DNA of the CDR3: TGCAGTGCCGGGGGTGGAGGCGAGCAGTACTTC.

The rearrangement joins TRBV5-1 to TRBJ1-1; TRBD1 is a possible D gene (5 bases). The CDR3 is made up of 14 amino acids. Germline values: CDR1 SGHRS, CDR2 YFSETQ. V was cut by 0 bases and J by 4 bases, with 10 bases left in between. The CDR3 nucleotides read TGCGCCAGCAGCTTGGGAGGGGAGGCCACTGAAGCTTTCTTT. It yields the protein CASSLGGEATEAFF.

The V gene is TRBV5-6, the J gene TRBJ2-7; the match to TRBD2 covers 7 bases. This CDR3 comprises 14 residues. The J segment lost 2 bases and the V segment lost 1 base, leaving 3 bases of the junction unmatched. Germline CDR1 SGHDT, CDR2 YYEEEE. The CDR3 loop reads CASSLRTRAYEQYF. CDR3 sequence (DNA): TGTGCCAGCAGCTTGAGGACTAGAGCCTACGAGCAGTACTTC.

The chain links TRBV2 to TRBJ2-2; TRBD1 is a possible D gene (6 bases). This CDR3 has 16 amino acids. The germline V gene encodes CDR1 SNHLY and CDR2 FYNNEI. V was cut by 9 bases and J by 7 bases, with 24 bases left in between. CDR3 coding DNA: TGTGCCAGTACTTATTTGTGGCAGGGGAAAAACGGGGAGCTGTTTTTT. It is translated as CASTYLWQGKNGELFF.

The chain links TRBV6-6 to TRBJ2-4; 7 nucleotides line up with TRBD1. CDR3 size: 15 residues. Per the germline V gene, CDR1 is MNHNY and CDR2 is SVGAGI (reference sequence). With V trimmed by 2 bases and J by 4 bases, 5 bases remained unmatched. CDR3 sequence (DNA): TGTGCCAGCAGTTACCCGGGACAGTCGAAAAACATTCAGTACTTC. Translated: CASSYPGQSKNIQYF.

This rearrangement joins TRBV19 to TRBJ2-5; a possible D gene is TRBD1 (5 bases). The CDR3 is 13 residues long. Germline CDR1 reads LNHDA; CDR2 reads SQIVND (reference sequence). The germline V and J ends were trimmed by 5 bases and 0 bases, with 7 bases remaining between them. The CDR3 spells CASSSTDQETQYF. The CDR3 DNA reads as TGTGCCAGTAGTTCGACAGACCAAGAGACCCAGTACTTC.